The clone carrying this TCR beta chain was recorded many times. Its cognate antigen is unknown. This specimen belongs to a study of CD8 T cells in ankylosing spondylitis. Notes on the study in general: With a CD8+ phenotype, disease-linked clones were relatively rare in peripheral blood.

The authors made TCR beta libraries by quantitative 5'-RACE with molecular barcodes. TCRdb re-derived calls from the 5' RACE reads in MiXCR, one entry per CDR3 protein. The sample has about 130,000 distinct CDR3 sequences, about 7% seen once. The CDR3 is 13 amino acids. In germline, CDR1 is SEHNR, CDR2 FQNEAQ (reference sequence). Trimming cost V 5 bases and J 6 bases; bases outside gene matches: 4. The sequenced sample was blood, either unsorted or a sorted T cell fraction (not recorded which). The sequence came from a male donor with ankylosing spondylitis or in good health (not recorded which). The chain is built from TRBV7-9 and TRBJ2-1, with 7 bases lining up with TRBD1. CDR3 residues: CASSLDRVNEQFF. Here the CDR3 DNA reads TGTGCCAGCAGCCTCGACAGGGTCAATGAGCAGTTCTTC.